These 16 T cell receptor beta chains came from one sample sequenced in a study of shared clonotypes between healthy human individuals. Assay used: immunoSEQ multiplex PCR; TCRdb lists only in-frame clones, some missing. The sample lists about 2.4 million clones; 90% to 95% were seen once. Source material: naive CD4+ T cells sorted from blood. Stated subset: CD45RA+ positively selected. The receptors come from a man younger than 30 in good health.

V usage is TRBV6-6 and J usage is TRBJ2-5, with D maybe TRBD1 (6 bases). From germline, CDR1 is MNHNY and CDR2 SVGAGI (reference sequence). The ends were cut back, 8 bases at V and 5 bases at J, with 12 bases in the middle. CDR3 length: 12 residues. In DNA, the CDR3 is TGTGCCAGCCGGGACACTGCGGAGACCCAGTACTTC. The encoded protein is CASRDTAETQYF.

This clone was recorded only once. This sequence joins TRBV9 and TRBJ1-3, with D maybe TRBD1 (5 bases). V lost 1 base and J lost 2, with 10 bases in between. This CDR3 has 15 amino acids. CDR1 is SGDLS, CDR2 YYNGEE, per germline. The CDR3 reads CASSVKDTAGNTIYF. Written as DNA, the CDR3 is TGTGCCAGCAGCGTAAAGGACACCGCTGGAAACACCATATATTTT. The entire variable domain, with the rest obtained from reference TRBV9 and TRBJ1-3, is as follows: DSGVTQTPKHLITATGQRVTLRCSPRSGDLSVYWYQQSLDQGLQFLIQYYNGEERAKGNILERFSAQQFPDLHSELNLSSLELGDSALYFCASSVKDTAGNTIYFGEGSWLTVV.

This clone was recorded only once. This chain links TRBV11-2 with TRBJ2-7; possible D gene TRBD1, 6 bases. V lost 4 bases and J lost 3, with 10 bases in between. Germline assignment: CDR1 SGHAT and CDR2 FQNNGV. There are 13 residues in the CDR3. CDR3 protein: CASSSTGFYEQYF. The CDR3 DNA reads TGTGCCAGCAGCTCCACAGGGTTCTACGAGCAGTACTTC.

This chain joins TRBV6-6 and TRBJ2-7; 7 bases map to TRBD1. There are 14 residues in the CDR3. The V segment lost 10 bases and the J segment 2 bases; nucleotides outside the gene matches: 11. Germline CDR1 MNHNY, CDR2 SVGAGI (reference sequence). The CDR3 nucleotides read TGTGCCACTTGGACCCGGGACAGAGCCTACGAGCAGTACTTC. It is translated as CATWTRDRAYEQYF.

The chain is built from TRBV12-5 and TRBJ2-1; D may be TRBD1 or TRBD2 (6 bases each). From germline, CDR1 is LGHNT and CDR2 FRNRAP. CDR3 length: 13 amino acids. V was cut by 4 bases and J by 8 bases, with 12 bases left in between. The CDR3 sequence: CASGWGALYEQFF. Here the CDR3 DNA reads TGTGCTAGTGGTTGGGGGGCCCTATATGAGCAGTTCTTC.

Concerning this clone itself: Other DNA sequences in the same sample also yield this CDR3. The CDR3 bases are TGTGCCAGCAGTGGACAAGGGAACTATGGCTACACCTTC. Translation gives CASSGQGNYGYTF. This chain uses TRBV2 with TRBJ1-2; D remains ambiguous. This CDR3 has 13 residues. Germline V gives CDR1 SNHLY, CDR2 FYNNEI. Trimming removed 4 bases from V and 2 bases from J, with 8 bases in between.

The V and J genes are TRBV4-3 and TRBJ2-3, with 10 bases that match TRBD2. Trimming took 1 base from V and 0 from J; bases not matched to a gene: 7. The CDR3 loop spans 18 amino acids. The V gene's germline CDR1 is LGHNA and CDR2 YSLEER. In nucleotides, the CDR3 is TGCGCCAGCAGCCAAGCAAGCACTAGCGGGACTAGCACAGATACGCAGTATTTT. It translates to CASSQASTSGTSTDTQYF.

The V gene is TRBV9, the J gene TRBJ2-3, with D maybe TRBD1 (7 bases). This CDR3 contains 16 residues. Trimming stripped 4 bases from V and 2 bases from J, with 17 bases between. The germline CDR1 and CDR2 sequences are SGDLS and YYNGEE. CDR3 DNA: TGTGCCAGCAGCCCGCGGGGACAGACCTTCACAGATACGCAGTATTTT. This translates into CASSPRGQTFTDTQYF.

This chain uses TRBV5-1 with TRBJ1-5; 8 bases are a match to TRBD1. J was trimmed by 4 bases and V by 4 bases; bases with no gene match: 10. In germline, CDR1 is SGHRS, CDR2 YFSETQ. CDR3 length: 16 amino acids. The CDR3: CASSLGQGDRNQPQHF. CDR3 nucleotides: TGCGCCAGCAGCCTAGGACAGGGAGATAGGAATCAGCCCCAGCATTTT.

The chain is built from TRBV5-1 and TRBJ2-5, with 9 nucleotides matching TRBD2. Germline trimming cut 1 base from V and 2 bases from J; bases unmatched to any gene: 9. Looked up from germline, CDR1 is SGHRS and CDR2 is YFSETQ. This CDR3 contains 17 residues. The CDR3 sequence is CASSLSASGVIQETQYF. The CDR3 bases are TGCGCCAGCAGCTTGAGCGCTAGCGGGGTGATACAAGAGACCCAGTACTTC.

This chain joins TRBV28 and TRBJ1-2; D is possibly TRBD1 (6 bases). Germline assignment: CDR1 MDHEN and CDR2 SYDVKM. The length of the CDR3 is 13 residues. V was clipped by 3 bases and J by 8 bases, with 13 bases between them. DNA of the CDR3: TGTGCCAGCAGTTTGGAACAGGGAAACGGCTACACCTTC. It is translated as CASSLEQGNGYTF.

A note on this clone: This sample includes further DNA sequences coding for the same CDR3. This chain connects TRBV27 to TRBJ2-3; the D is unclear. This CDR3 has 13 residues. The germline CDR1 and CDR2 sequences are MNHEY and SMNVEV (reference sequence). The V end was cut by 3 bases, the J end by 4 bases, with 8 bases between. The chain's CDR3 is CASSFSRADTQYF. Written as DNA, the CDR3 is TGTGCCAGCAGTTTCTCCCGGGCAGATACGCAGTATTTT.

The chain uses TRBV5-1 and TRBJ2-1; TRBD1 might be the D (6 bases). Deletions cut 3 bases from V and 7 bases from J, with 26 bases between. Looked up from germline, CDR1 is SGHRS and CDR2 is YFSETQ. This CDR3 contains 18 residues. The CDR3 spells CASSSMGLNRAGGNEQFF. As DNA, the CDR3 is TGCGCCAGCAGCTCTATGGGTTTAAACAGGGCTGGTGGTAATGAGCAGTTCTTC.

The CDR3 nucleotides read TGTGCCAGCAGTGCCGACTGGACAGGGACCTACGAGCAGTACTTC. The encoded protein is CASSADWTGTYEQYF. The chain is built from TRBV6-5 and TRBJ2-7, with 8 bases matching TRBD1. Germline V lookup: CDR1 MNHEY, CDR2 SVGAGI. The CDR3 sequence is 15 residues long. The V and J ends lost 5 bases and 2 bases, in that order; junction bases with no gene match: 8.

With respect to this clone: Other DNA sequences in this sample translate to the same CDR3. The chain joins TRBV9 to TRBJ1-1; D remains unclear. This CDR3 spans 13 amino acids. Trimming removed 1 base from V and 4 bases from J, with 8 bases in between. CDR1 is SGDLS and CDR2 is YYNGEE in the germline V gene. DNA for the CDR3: TGTGCCAGCAGCGTAATGGGTAGCACTGAAGCTTTCTTT. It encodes CASSVMGSTEAFF. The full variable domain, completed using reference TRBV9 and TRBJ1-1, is DSGVTQTPKHLITATGQRVTLRCSPRSGDLSVYWYQQSLDQGLQFLIQYYNGEERAKGNILERFSAQQFPDLHSELNLSSLELGDSALYFCASSVMGSTEAFFGQGTRLTVV.

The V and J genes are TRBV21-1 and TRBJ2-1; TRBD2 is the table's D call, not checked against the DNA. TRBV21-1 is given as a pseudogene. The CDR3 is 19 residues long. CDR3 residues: CASSNSRLAGISSYNEQFF. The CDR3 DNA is TGTGCCAGCAGCAATTCTCGACTAGCGGGTATAAGCTCCTACAATGAGCAGTTCTTC.